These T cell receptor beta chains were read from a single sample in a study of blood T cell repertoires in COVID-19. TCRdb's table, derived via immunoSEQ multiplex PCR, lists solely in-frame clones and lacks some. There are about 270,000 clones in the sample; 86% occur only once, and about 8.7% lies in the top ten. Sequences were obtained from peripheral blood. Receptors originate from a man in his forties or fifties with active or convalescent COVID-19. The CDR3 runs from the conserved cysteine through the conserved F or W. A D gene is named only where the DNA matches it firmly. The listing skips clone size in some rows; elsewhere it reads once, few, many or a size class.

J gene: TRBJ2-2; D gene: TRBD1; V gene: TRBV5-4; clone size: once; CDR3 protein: CASSAGTGNTGELFF; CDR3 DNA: TGTGCCAGCAGCGCAGGGACAGGGAACACCGGGGAGCTGTTTTTT
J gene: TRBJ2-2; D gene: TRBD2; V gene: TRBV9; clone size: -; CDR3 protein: CASSVLSTSGNTGELFF; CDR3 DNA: TGTGCCAGCAGCGTTCTCTCGACTAGCGGGAACACCGGGGAGCTGTTTTTT
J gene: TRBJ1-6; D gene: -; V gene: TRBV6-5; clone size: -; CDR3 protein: CASKPTTDFTSPLHF; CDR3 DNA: TGTGCCAGCAAACCAACGACAGATTTTACTTCACCCCTCCACTTT
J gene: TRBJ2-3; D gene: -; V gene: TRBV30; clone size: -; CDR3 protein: CAWSVGPLPTDTQYF; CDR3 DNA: TGTGCCTGGAGTGTTGGGCCCCTACCCACAGATACGCAGTATTTT
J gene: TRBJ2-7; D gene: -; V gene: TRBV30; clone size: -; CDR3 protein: CAWSNRQALSYEQYF; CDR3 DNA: TGTGCCTGGAGTAACCGACAGGCCCTCTCCTACGAGCAGTACTTC
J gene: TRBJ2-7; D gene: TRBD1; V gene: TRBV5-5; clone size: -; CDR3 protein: CASSFGTETYEQYF; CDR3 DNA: TGTGCCAGCAGCTTCGGGACAGAAACTTACGAGCAGTACTTC
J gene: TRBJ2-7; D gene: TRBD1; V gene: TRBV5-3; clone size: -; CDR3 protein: CARSPEQGADEQYF; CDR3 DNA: TGTGCCAGAAGCCCGGAACAGGGGGCGGACGAGCAGTACTTC
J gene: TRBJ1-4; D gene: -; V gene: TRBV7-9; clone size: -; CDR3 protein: CASSRYRDLIF; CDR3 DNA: TGTGCCAGCAGCCGTTACAGGGACCTCATATTT
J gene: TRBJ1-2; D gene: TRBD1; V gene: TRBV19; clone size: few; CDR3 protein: CASRTGGYGYTF; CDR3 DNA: TGTGCCAGTAGGACAGGGGGTTATGGCTACACCTTC
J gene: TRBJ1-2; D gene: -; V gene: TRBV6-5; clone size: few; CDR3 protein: CASSYGGGGYTF; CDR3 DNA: TGTGCCAGCAGTTACGGGGGCGGTGGCTACACCTTC
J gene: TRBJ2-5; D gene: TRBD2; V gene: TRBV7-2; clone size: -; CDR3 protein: CASSASTSGALKETQYF; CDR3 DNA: TGTGCCAGCAGCGCCTCGACTAGCGGGGCCCTTAAAGAGACCCAGTACTTC
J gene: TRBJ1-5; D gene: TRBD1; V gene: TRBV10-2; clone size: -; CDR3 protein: CASSELGTADNQPQHF; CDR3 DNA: TGCGCCAGCAGTGAGCTGGGGACAGCCGATAATCAGCCCCAGCATTTT
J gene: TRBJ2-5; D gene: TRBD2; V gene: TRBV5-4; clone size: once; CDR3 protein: CASSSSGGNLGTQYF; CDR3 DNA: TGTGCCAGCAGCTCTAGCGGGGGGAACCTCGGGACCCAGTACTTC
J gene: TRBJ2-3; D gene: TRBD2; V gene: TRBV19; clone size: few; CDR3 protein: CASSIEGSGRAPDTQYF; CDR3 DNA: TGTGCCAGTAGTATCGAGGGTAGCGGGAGGGCCCCAGATACGCAGTATTTT
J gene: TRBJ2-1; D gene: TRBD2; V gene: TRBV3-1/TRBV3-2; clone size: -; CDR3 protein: CASSPIAGGSSEQFF; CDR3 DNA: TGTGCCAGCAGCCCTATAGCGGGGGGTAGTAGTGAGCAGTTCTTC
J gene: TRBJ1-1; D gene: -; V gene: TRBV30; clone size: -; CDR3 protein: CAWSVRRGTRNTEAFF; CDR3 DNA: TGTGCCTGGAGTGTACGGAGGGGAACAAGGAACACTGAAGCTTTCTTT
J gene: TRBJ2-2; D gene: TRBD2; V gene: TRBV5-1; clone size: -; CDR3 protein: CASSLPGGLAGELFF; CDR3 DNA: TGCGCCAGCAGCTTGCCGGGGGGGCTAGCCGGGGAGCTGTTTTTT